This T cell receptor (beta chain) was documented in a study of cytomegalovirus exposure and HLA in healthy donors. This clone was recorded a few times. What it binds is not known. Study results and limitations: The number of N-insertions in an Asian-associated ancestry cluster was reportedly below the approximately 680-donor mean in a later analysis. The study listed some 160 cytomegalovirus-associated TCR beta chains.

PCR involved 60 Vbeta and 13 Jbeta primers. Here immunoSEQ multiplex PCR was the method, and the copy in TCRdb shows in-frame clones only, minus some. The data contain some 120,000 clones, approximately 80% of them singletons. The V gene's germline CDR1 is LGHNA and CDR2 YNFKEQ. CDR3 size: 13 residues. J gave up 6 bases and V 2 bases, and 3 bases lay outside the gene matches. V usage is TRBV4-2 and J usage is TRBJ2-7; the match to TRBD1 covers 8 bases. The sequencing sample was made of PBMCs. The origin of this receptor is a man aged 35-49 years in good health and CMV-seronegative. The CDR3 bases are TGTGCCAGCAGCCAATCCGACAGGGGCGAGCAGTACTTC. Translation gives CASSQSDRGEQYF.